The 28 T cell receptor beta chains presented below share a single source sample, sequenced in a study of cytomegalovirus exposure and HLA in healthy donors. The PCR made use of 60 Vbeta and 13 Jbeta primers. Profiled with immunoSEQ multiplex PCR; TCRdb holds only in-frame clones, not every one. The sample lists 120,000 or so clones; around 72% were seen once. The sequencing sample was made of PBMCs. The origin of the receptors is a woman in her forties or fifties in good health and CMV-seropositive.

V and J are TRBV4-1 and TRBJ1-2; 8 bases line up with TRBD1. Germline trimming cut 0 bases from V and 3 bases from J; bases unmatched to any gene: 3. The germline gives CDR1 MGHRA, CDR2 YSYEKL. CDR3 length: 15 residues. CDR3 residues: CASSQDRGLYYGYTF. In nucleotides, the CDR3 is TGCGCCAGCAGCCAAGACAGGGGGCTGTACTATGGCTACACCTTC.

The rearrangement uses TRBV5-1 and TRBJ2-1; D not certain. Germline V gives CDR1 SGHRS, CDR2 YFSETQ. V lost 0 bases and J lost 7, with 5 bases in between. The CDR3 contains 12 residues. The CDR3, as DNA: TGCGCCAGCAGCTTGGGACTTAATGAGCAGTTCTTC. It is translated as CASSLGLNEQFF. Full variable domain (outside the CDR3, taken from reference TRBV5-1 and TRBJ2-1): KAGVTQTPRYLIKTRGQQVTLSCSPISGHRSVSWYQQTPGQGLQFLFEYFSETQRNKGNFPGRFSGRQFSNSRSEMNVSTLELGDSALYLCASSLGLNEQFFGPGTRLTVL.

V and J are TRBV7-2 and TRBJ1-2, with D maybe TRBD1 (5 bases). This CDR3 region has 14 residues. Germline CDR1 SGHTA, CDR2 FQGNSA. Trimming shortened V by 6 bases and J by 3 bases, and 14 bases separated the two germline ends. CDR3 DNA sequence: TGTGCCAGCAGGTTAAAAACAGGAGACTATGGCTACACCTTC. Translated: CASRLKTGDYGYTF.

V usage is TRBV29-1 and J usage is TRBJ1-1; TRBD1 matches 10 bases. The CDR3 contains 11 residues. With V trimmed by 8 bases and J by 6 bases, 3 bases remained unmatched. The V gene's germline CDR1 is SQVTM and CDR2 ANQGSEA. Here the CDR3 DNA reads TGCAGCACGGGACAGGGGCCTGAAGCTTTCTTT. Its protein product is CSTGQGPEAFF.

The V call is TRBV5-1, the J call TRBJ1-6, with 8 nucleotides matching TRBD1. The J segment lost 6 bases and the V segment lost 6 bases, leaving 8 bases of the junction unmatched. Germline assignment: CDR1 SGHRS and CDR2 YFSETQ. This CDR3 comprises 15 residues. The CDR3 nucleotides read TGCGCCAGCAAGTCCGGGACAGGCACTAATTCACCCCTCCACTTT. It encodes CASKSGTGTNSPLHF.

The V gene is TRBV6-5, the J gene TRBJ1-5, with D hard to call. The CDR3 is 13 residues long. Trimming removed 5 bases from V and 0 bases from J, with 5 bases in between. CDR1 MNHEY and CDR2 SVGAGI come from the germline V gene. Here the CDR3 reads CASSQYSNQPQHF. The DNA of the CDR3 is TGTGCCAGCAGTCAGTATAGCAATCAGCCCCAGCATTTT.

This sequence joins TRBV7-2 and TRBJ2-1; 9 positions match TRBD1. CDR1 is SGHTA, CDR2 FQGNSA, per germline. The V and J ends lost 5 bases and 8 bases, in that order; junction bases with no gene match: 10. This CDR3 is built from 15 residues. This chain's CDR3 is CASSRWDRAIDEQFF. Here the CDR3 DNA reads TGTGCCAGCAGCCGATGGGACAGGGCTATCGATGAGCAGTTCTTC.

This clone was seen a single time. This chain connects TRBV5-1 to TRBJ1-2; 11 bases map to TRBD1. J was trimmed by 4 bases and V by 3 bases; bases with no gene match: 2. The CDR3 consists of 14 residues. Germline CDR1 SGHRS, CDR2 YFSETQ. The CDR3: CASSSGQGVYGYTF. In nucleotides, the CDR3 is TGCGCCAGCAGCTCGGGACAGGGGGTCTATGGCTACACCTTC.

Here the CDR3 DNA reads TGCGCCAGCAGCCGCCAAGGGGAGGGCCCCTACAATGAGCAGTTCTTC. It yields the protein CASSRQGEGPYNEQFF. The V call is TRBV4-3, the J call TRBJ2-1; 7 bases match TRBD2. V lost 4 bases, J lost 2 bases, and 8 bases stayed unmatched. The CDR3 spans 16 residues. CDR1 and CDR2 (germline): LGHNA, YSLEER.

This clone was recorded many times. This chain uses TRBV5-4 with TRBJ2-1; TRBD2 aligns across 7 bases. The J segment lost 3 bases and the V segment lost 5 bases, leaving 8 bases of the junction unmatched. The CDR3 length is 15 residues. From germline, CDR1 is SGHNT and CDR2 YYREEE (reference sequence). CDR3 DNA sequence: TGTGCCAGCAGTAATCCCGGGGGGAACTACAATGAGCAGTTCTTC. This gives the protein CASSNPGGNYNEQFF.

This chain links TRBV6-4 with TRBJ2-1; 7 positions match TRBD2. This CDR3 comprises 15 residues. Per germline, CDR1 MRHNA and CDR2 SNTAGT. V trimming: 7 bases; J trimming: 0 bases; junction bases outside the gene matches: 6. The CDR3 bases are TGTGCCAGCATCTTAGCGGGCTACTCCTACAATGAGCAGTTCTTC. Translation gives CASILAGYSYNEQFF.

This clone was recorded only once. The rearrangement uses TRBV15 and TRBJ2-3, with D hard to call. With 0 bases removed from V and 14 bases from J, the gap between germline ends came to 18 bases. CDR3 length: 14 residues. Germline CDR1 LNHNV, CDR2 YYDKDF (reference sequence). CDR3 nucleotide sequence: TGTGCCACCAGCAGAGATCAACCCCCTAGTCCGTGGTATTTT. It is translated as CATSRDQPPSPWYF.

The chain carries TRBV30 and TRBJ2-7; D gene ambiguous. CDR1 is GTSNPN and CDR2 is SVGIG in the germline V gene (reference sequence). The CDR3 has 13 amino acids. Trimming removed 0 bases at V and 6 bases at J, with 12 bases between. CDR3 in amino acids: CAWSVVFGGEQYF. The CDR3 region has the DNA TGTGCCTGGAGTGTAGTGTTCGGTGGCGAGCAGTACTTC.

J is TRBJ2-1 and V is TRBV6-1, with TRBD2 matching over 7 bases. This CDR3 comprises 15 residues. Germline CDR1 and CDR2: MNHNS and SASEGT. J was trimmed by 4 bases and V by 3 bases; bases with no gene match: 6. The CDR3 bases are TGTGCCAGCAGTGAGGTTAGTAGCGGGTACAATGAGCAGTTCTTC. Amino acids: CASSEVSSGYNEQFF.

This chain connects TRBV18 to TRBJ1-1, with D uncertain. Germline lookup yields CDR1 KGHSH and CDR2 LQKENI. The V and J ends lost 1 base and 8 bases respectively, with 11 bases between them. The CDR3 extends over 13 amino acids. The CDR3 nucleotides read TGTGCCAGCTCACCACAGGAGATTAAAGAAGCTTTCTTT. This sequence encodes CASSPQEIKEAFF.

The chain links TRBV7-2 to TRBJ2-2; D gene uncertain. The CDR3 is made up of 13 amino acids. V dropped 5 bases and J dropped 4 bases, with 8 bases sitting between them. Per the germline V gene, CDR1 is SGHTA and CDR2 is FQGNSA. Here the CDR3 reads CASSLPSTGELFF. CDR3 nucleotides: TGTGCCAGCAGCCTCCCTAGCACCGGGGAGCTGTTTTTT.

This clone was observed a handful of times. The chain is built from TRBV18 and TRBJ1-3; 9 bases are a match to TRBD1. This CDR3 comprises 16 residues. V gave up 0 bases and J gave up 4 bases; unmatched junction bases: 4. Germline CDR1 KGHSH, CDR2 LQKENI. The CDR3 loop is CASSPPGTGLGNTIYF. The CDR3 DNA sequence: TGTGCCAGCTCACCACCCGGGACAGGGCTCGGAAACACCATATATTTT.

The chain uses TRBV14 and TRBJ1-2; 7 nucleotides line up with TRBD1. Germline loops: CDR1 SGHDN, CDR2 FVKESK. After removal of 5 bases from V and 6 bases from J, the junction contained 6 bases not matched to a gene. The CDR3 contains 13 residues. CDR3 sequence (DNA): TGTGCCAGCAGCAGTGACAGGGTAGATGGCTACACCTTC. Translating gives CASSSDRVDGYTF.

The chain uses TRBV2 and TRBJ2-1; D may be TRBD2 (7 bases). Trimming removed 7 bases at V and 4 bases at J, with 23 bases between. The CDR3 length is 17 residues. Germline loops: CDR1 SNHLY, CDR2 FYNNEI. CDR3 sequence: CASKVVKGGGRYNEQFF. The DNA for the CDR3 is TGTGCCAGCAAGGTCGTCAAGGGCGGGGGCCGATACAATGAGCAGTTCTTC. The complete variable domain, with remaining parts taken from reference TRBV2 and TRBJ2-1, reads EPEVTQTPSHQVTQMGQEVILRCVPISNHLYFYWYRQILGQKVEFLVSFYNNEISEKSEIFDDQFSVERPDGSNFTLKIRSTKLEDSAMYFCASKVVKGGGRYNEQFFGPGTRLTVL.

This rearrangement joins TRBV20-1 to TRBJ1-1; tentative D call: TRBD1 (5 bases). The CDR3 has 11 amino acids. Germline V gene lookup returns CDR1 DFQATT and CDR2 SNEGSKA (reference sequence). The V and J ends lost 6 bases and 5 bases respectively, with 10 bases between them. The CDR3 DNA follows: TGCAGTGCGGGCAGGGTAACTGAAGCTTTCTTT. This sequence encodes CSAGRVTEAFF.

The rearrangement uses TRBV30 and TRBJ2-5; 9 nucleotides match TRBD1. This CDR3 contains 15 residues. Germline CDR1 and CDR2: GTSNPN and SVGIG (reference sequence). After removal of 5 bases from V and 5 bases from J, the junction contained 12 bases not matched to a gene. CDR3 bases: TGTGCCTGGGTCTCTGGACAGGGGCCTTCGGAGACCCAGTACTTC. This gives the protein CAWVSGQGPSETQYF.

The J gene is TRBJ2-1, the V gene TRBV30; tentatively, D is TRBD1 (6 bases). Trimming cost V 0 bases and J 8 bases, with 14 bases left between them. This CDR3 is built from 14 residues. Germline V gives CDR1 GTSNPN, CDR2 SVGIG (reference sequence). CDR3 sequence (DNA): TGTGCCTGGAGTGTGGGGGCCGCTATGTATGAGCAGTTCTTC. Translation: CAWSVGAAMYEQFF.

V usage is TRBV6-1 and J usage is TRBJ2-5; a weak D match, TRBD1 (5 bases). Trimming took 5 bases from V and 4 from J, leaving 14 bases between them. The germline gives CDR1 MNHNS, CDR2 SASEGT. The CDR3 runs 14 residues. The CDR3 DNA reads TGTGCCAGCAGTACTCGACAGCTTCTAGAGACCCAGTACTTC. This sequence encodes CASSTRQLLETQYF.

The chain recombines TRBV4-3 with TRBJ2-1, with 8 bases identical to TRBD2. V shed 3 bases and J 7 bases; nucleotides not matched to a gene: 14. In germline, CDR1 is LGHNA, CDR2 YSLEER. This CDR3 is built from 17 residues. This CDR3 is CASSHGSRGSGNNEQFF. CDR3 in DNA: TGCGCCAGCAGCCATGGATCGAGAGGTAGCGGGAATAATGAGCAGTTCTTC.

In nucleotides, the CDR3 is TGTGCCAGCAGTCTGACAGGGACAGCTTACGAGCAGTACTTC. Protein: CASSLTGTAYEQYF. The J gene is TRBJ2-7, the V gene TRBV27; 7 bases are a match to TRBD1. Germline loops: CDR1 MNHEY, CDR2 SMNVEV (reference sequence). The CDR3 is 14 amino acids. Germline trimming cut 5 bases from V and 4 bases from J; bases unmatched to any gene: 8.

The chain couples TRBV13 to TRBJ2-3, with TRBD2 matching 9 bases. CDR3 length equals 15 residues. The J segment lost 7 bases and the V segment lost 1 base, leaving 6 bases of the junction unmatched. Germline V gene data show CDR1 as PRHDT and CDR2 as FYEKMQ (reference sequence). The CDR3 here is CASSLEVAGANTQYF. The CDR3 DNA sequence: TGTGCCAGCAGCTTAGAGGTAGCGGGAGCCAATACGCAGTATTTT.

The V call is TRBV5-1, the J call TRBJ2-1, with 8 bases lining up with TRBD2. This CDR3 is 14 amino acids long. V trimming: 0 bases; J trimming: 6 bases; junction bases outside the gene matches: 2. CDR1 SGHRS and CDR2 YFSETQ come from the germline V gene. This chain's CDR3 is CASSLGGTSNEQFF. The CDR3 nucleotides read TGCGCCAGCAGCTTGGGGGGGACTAGCAATGAGCAGTTCTTC.

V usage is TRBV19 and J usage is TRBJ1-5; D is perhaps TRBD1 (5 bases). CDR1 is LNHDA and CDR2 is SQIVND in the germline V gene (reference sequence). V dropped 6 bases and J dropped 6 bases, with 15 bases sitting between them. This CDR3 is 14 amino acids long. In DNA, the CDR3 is TGTGCCAGTAGCGAGAGAGGGGAGGGTCAGCCCCAGCATTTT. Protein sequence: CASSERGEGQPQHF.